These T cell receptor beta chains were read from a single sample in a study of cytomegalovirus exposure and HLA in healthy donors. Sequenced by immunoSEQ multiplex PCR; TCRdb stores in-frame clones only, minus some. The sample has 150,000 to 200,000 clones, approximately 70% seen once. The sample was PBMCs. Receptor source: a man younger than 35 in good health and CMV-seropositive. CDR3s leave out the opening cysteine and the closing phenylalanine or tryptophan.

j_gene,v_gene,CDR3aa
TRBJ2-5,TRBV7-8,ASRPGGSAGDETQY
TRBJ2-5,TRBV4-2,ASSQDGQEEKETQY
TRBJ1-2,TRBV5-4,ASSLGQGMRGYT
TRBJ2-4,TRBV29-1,SVESLAKNIQY
TRBJ2-5,TRBV19,ASTPGGPRETQY
TRBJ2-1,TRBV19,ASTQTPDSGMQF
TRBJ1-1,TRBV4-1,ASSQDSGAAEAF
TRBJ1-2,TRBV28,ASSPYLRDRGYYGYT
TRBJ2-2,TRBV11-1,ASSSPTGVNTGELF
TRBJ1-3,TRBV7-9,ASSDGRGGNTIY
TRBJ1-1,TRBV6-6,ASSWDRGLSTEAF
TRBJ1-2,TRBV6-1,ASTTGTGHYGYT
TRBJ1-5,TRBV4-1,ASSQGTGLQPQH
TRBJ1-3,TRBV4-2,ASSHRDSGNTIY
TRBJ1-5,TRBV5-5,ASSYRTGDVYSNQPQH
TRBJ1-5,TRBV5-4,ASSREGADQPQH
TRBJ1-5,TRBV2,ASSSVQGNQPQH
TRBJ2-3,TRBV4-1,ASNSGYRTDTQY
TRBJ1-1,TRBV10-3,AISESALTGTEAF
TRBJ2-2,TRBV11-2,AGRDTGELF
TRBJ1-2,TRBV5-8,ASSSIRDRGHGYT
TRBJ2-5,TRBV7-3,ASSLGGVETQY
TRBJ1-1,TRBV6-4,ASSVEEHTEAF